This TCR beta chain was captured by sequencing in a study of blood T cell repertoires in COVID-19. Germline CDR1 DFQATT, CDR2 SNEGSKA (reference sequence). There are 10 residues in the CDR3. Trimming shortened V by 5 bases and J by 6 bases, and 6 bases separated the two germline ends. Profiling relied on immunoSEQ multiplex PCR, and the TCRdb table lists in-frame clones only, not all of them. This table holds fewer than 250,000 clones, 86% found once. The sequence came from a woman in her 70s with acute or convalescent COVID-19. V gene TRBV20-1 combines with J gene TRBJ2-3; D is unclear. Sequenced sample: peripheral blood. The chain's CDR3 is CSAHLDTQYF. The CDR3 region has the DNA TGCAGTGCTCATTTGGATACGCAGTATTTT.